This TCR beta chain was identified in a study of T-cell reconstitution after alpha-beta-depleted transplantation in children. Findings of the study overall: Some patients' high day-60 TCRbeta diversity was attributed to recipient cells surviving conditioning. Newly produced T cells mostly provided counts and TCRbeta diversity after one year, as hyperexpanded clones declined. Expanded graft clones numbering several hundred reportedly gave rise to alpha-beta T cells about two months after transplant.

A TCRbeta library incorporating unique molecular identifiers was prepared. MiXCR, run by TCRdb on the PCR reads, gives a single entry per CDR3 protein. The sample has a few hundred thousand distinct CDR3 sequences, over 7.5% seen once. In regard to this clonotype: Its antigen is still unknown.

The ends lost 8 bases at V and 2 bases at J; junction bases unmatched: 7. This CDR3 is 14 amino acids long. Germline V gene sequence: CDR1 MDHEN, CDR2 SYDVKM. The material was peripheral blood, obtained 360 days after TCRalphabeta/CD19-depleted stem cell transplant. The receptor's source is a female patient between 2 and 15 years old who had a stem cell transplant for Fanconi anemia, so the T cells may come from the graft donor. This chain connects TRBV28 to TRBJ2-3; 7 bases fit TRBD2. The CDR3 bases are TGTGCCAGCTCAAGGGGAGGGGTCACAGATACGCAGTATTTT. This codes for CASSRGGVTDTQYF. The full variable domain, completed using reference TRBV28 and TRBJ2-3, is DVKVTQSSRYLVKRTGEKVFLECVQDMDHENMFWYRQDPGLGLRLIYFSYDVKMKEKGDIPEGYSVSREKKERFSLILESASTNQTSMYLCASSRGGVTDTQYFGPGTRLTVL.